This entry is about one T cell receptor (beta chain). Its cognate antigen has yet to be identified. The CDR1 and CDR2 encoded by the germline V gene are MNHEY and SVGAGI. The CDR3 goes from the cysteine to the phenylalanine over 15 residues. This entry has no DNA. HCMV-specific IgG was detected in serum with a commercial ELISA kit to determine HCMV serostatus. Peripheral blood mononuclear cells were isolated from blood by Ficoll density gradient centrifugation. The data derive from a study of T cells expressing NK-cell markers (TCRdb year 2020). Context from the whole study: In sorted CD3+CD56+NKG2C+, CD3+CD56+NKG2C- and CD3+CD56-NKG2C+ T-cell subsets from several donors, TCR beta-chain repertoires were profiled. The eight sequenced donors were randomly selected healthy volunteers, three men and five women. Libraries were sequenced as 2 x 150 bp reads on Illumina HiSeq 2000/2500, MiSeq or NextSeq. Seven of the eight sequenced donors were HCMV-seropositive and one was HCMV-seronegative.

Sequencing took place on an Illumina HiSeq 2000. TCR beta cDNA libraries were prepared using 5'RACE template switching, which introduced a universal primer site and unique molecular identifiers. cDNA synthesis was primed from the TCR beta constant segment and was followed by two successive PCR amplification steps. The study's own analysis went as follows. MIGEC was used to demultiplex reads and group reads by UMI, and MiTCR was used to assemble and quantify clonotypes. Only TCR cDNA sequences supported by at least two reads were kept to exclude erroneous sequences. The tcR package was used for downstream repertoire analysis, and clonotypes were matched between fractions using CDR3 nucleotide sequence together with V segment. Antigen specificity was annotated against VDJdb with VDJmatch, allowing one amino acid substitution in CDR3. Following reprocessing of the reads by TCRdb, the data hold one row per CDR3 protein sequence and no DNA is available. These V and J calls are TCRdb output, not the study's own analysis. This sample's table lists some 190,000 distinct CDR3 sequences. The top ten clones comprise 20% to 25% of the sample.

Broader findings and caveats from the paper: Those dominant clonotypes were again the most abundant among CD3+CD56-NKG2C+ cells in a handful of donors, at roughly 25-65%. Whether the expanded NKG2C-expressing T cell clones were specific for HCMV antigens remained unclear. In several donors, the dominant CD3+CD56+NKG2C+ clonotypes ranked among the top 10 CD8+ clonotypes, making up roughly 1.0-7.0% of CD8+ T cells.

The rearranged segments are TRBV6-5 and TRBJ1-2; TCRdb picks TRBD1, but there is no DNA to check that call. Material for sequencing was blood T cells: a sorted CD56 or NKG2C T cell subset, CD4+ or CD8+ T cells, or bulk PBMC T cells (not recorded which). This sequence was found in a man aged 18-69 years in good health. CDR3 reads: CASSWTGNPNYGYTF.